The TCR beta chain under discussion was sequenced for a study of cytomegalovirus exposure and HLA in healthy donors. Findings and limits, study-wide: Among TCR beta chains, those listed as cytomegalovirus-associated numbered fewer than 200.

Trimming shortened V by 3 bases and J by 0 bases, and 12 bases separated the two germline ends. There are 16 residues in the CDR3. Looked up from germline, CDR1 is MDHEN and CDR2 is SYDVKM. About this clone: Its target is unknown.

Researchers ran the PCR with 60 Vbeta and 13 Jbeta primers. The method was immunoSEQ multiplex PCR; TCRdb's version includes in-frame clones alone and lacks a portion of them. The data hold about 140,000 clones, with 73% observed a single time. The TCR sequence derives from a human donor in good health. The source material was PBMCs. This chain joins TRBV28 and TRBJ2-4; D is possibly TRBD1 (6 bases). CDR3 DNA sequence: TGTGCCAGCAGTTTCTACGACAGGCTAGCCAAAAACATTCAGTACTTC. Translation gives CASSFYDRLAKNIQYF.